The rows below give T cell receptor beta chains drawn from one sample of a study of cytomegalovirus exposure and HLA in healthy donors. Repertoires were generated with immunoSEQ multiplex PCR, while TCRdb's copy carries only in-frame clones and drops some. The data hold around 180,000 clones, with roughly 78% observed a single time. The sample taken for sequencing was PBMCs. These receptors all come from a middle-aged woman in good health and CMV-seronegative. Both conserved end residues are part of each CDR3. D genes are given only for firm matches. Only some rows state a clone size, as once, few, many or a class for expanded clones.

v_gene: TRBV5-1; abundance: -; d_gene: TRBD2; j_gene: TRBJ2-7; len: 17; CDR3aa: CASSLSGSGSPPYEQYF; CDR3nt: TGCGCCAGCAGCTTGAGCGGGAGCGGGAGCCCTCCCTACGAGCAGTACTTC
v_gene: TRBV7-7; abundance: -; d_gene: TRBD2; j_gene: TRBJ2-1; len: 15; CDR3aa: CASALGTSGENEQFF; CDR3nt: TGTGCTAGCGCGTTGGGGACTAGCGGGGAAAATGAGCAGTTCTTC
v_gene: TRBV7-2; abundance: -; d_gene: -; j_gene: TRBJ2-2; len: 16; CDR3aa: CASSLMRGRGTGELFF; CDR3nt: TGTGCCAGCAGCTTAATGAGAGGGCGAGGCACCGGGGAGCTGTTTTTT
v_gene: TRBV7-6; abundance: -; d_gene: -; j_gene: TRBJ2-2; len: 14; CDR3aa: CASSLDGYTGELFF; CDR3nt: TGTGCCAGCAGCTTAGACGGGTACACCGGGGAGCTGTTTTTT
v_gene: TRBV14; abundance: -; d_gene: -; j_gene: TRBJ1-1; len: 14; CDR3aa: CASSLWGRDTEAFF; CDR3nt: TGTGCCAGCAGCCTCTGGGGCAGGGACACTGAAGCTTTCTTT
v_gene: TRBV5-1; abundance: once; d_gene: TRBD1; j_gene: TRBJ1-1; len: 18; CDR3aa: CASSFLPRDSSLNTEAFF; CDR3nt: TGCGCCAGCAGCTTTTTACCTCGGGACAGCTCTTTGAACACTGAAGCTTTCTTT
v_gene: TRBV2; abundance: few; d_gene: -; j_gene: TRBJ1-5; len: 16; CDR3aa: CASRRFTGMFDQPQHF; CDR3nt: TGTGCCAGCAGAAGATTCACAGGGATGTTCGATCAGCCCCAGCATTTT
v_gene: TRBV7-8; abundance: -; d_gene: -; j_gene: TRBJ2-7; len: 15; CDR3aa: CASSFFRGGAYEQYF; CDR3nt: TGTGCCAGCAGCTTTTTCCGAGGGGGTGCCTACGAGCAGTACTTC
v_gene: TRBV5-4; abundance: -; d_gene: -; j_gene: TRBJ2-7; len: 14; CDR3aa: CASSLTGSAYEQYF; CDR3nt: TGTGCCAGCAGCCTTACGGGGTCGGCTTACGAGCAGTACTTC
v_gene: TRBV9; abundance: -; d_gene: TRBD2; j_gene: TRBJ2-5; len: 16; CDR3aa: CASSPAAGGTQETQYF; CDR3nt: TGTGCCAGCAGCCCTGCAGCGGGGGGGACCCAAGAGACCCAGTACTTC
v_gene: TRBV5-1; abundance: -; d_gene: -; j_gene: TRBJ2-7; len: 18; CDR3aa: CASSLAGVGGVPSYEQYF; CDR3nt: TGCGCCAGCAGCTTGGCGGGGGTAGGGGGGGTCCCTTCCTACGAGCAGTACTTC
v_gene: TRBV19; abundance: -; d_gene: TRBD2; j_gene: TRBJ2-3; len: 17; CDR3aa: CASSAPGVAGGWDTQYF; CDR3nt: TGTGCCAGTAGTGCTCCCGGGGTAGCGGGGGGATGGGATACGCAGTATTTT
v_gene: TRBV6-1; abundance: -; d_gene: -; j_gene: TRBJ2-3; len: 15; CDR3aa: CASSEAEGGTDTQYF; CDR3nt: TGTGCCAGCAGTGAAGCAGAAGGGGGCACAGATACGCAGTATTTT
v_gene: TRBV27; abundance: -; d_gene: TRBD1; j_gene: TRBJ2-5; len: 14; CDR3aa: CASSLLGQLGTQYF; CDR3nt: TGTGCCAGCAGTCTCCTGGGACAGTTAGGGACCCAGTACTTC
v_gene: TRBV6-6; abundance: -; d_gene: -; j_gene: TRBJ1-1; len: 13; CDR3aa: CASNGGPNTEAFF; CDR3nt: TGTGCCAGCAATGGGGGCCCGAACACTGAAGCTTTCTTT
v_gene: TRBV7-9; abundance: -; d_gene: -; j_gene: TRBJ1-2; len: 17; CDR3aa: CASSPPLDTPANYGYTF; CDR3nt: TGTGCCAGCAGCCCTCCTCTGGACACCCCGGCTAACTATGGCTACACCTTC
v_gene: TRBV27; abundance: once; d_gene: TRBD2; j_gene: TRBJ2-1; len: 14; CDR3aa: CASSWSGRLNEQFF; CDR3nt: TGTGCCAGCAGTTGGAGCGGGAGGCTCAATGAGCAGTTCTTC
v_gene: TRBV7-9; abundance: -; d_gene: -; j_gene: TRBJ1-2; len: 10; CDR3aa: CASIGDGYTF; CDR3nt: TGTGCCAGCATAGGAGATGGCTACACCTTC
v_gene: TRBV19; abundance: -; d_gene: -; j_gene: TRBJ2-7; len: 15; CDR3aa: CASKRDKGTPSEQYF; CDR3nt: TGTGCCAGTAAACGGGACAAGGGGACCCCCAGCGAGCAGTACTTC
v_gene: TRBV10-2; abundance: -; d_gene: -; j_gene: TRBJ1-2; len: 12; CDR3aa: CASSDRDYGYTF; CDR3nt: TGCGCCAGCAGTGACAGGGACTATGGCTACACCTTC
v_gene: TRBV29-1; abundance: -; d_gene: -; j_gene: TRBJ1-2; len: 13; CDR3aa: CSVDQGSNYGYTF; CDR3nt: TGCAGCGTTGACCAGGGTTCTAACTATGGCTACACCTTC
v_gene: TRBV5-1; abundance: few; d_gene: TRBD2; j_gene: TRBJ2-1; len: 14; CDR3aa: CASSAGTSGLEQFF; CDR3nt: TGCGCCAGCAGTGCCGGGACTAGCGGGCTTGAGCAGTTCTTC